These 5 T cell receptor beta chains came from one sample sequenced in a study of T cell responses to AZD1222 COVID-19 vaccine. Profiled with immunoSEQ multiplex PCR; TCRdb holds only in-frame clones, not every one. This table has more than 65,000 clones, 60% to 80% appearing once. Source: peripheral blood, taken on day 0 of AZD1222 vaccination. All receptors derive from an adult in good health.

The chain is built from TRBV5-5 and TRBJ2-5; the match to TRBD1 covers 8 bases. After removal of 3 bases from V and 2 bases from J, the junction contained 3 bases not matched to a gene. The CDR3 sequence is 14 residues long. CDR1 SGHKS and CDR2 YYEKEE come from the germline V gene (reference sequence). CDR3 DNA sequence: TGTGCCAGCAGCTCCTGGACAGGGCAAGAGACCCAGTACTTC. Its translation is CASSSWTGQETQYF.

Here the CDR3 reads CASTPGREPRPQHF. CDR3 bases: TGTGCCAGTACCCCGGGGAGGGAGCCTAGGCCCCAGCATTTT. V and J are TRBV19 and TRBJ1-5; D uncertain. The CDR3 runs 14 residues. From germline, CDR1 is LNHDA and CDR2 SQIVND (reference sequence). Trimming pared 7 bases from V and 9 bases from J, leaving 19 bases between. The whole variable domain, remainder taken from reference TRBV19 and TRBJ1-5, is DGGITQSPKYLFRKEGQNVTLSCEQNLNHDAMYWYRQDPGQGLRLIYYSQIVNDFQKGDIAEGYSVSREKKESFPLTVTSAQKNPTAFYLCASTPGREPRPQHFGDGTRLSIL.

This chain joins TRBV4-3 and TRBJ1-5; D may be TRBD1 (5 bases). Per germline, CDR1 LGHNA and CDR2 YSLEER. The ends were cut back, 4 bases at V and 4 bases at J, with 8 bases in the middle. The CDR3 totals 13 residues. CDR3 nucleotides: TGCGCCAGCAGCCCCGACAGAAATCAGCCCCAGCATTTT. It codes for CASSPDRNQPQHF.

This chain connects TRBV5-5 to TRBJ1-5; no firm D call. Germline values: CDR1 SGHKS, CDR2 YYEKEE (reference sequence). The CDR3 extends over 13 amino acids. V was pared by 4 bases and J by 4 bases, with 9 bases between. The DNA of the CDR3 is TGTGCCAGCAGCCCAGCCTTGAATCAGCCCCAGCATTTT. It encodes CASSPALNQPQHF.

V is TRBV7-9 and J is TRBJ2-7; D may be TRBD1 (6 bases). CDR3 length equals 12 residues. Deletions cut 5 bases from V and 4 bases from J, with 9 bases between. Germline CDR1 is SEHNR and CDR2 is FQNEAQ (reference sequence). CDR3 bases: TGTGCCAGCAGCCCCACAGGGTACGAGCAGTACTTC. Its translation: CASSPTGYEQYF.